This TCR beta chain is drawn from a study of graft-versus-host responses after intestinal transplantation (dated by TCRdb to 2020 to 2023). Turning to the overall study: Multivisceral, liver-intestinal, or isolated intestinal transplants were received by the recipients. All recipients received anti-thymocyte globulin induction followed by maintenance tacrolimus and steroids for around 3 years. Graft-versus-host and host-versus-graft alloreactive T cell clones were tracked in the graft, circulation and bone marrow after intestinal transplantation using bulk TCR-beta CDR3 sequencing. Of the roughly 24 intestinal transplant recipients enrolled in the cohort, one of whom was a retransplant, a few patients without pretransplant specimens were excluded. To identify alloreactive clones, pre-transplant mixed lymphocyte reaction products were sequenced and then compared with unstimulated pre-transplant donor and recipient T cells. Samples from a few later patients were sequenced in-house on an Illumina MiSeq with MiXCR processing rather than by the commercial service. A peak of at least 4% donor T cells among recipient peripheral blood mononuclear cells was the definition used for donor T cell macrochimerism. What the work shows at the level of the full study, not this receptor alone: The relatively low number and heterogeneity of intestinal transplant patients limited the conclusions. Early after transplant, peak levels of circulating GvH clones were associated with declines in HvG clones. GvH clones turned up in recipient bone marrow, with some appearing earlier in ileal mucosa or blood, a pattern consistent with an intestinal mucosal origin. Patients with donor T cell macrochimerism had high GvH to HvG T cell clonal ratios in their allografts.

The method was the immunoSEQ multiplex PCR assay. In most patients, genomic DNA was isolated using the Qiagen DNeasy Blood and Tissue Kit and sent frozen to Adaptive Biotechnologies for TCR sequencing. For most patients, high-throughput TCR-beta CDR3 sequencing of genomic DNA was performed by Adaptive Biotechnologies. The study's processing was this. TCR sequencing data were retrieved from Adaptive's ImmunoSEQ software for more than 15 patients, whereas a few other patients were processed with MiXCR and VDJtools. To correct CD4 versus CD8 sorting errors, any sequence found in both subsets at a frequency ratio below 5:1 was removed. Because the origin of CDR3 nucleotide sequences shared between donor and recipient could not be assigned, those sequences were removed. To count as alloreactive, a clone needed at least 2-fold expansion over unstimulated cells and a minimum CFSE-low frequency of 0.002% (template counts) or 0.001% (read counts). Clones detected in sequenced pre-transplant spleen, lymph node, or MLR CFSE-low populations of the donor or recipient were defined as mappable. Cumulative frequency of alloreactive clones was calculated as a percentage of all sequences weighted by copy number. Entries here come from immuneACCESS through TCRdb and include only in-frame sequences with V and J called. Some clones fail to appear in such tables; in the studies checked, an unresolved V gene covers under half of the shortfall, and the cause of the remainder is unknown. The DNA was the basis for D and trimming; V, J and clone size are from that table. The sample yields about 20,000 clones; roughly half were counted once. Almost 0.9% of the sample is taken by the ten largest.

As to this clone: Per-nucleotide qualities are absent, and no much larger clonotype sits a single base away.

The CDR3 starts with the cysteine, ends with the phenylalanine, and has 16 residues. Only the CDR3 DNA is retained, 48 bases long and in frame from the first base. V is cut back by 5 bases and J by 3 bases, with 9 bases in the junction unmatched. According to the germline V gene, CDR1 reads SGHTA and CDR2 reads FQGNSA. The time point label on this specimen signifies: cells obtained before transplantation from donor or recipient. Mixed lymphocyte reactions plated 200,000 CFSE-labeled pre-transplant responders with 200,000 irradiated violet-dye-labeled stimulators and were cultured for six to seven days. Proliferating CD3+CD4+CFSE-low and CD3+CD8+CFSE-low responder cells were FACS-sorted on a BD Influx sorter after the mixed lymphocyte reaction.

This receptor was taken from a human patient who received an intestinal transplant. The material sequenced was alloreactive CD4+ T cells from a mixed lymphocyte reaction culture, taken before intestinal transplant. The sample's cell subset or site label is to be understood as: CFSE-low proliferating T cells sorted from roughly six-day pre-transplant mixed lymphocyte reaction (GvH or HvG direction). The V and J segments used are TRBV7-2 and TRBJ2-7, and TRBD2 aligns with 11 junction nucleotides. The DNA sequence is as follows: TGTGCCAGCAGCCACCGACTAGCGGGGTACCGCTACGAGCAGTACTTC. Its translation reads: CASSHRLAGYRYEQYF.